This TCR beta chain was documented in a study of cytomegalovirus exposure and HLA in healthy donors. Whole-study results and caveats: When a later analysis was performed, an Asian-associated ancestry cluster reportedly had fewer N-insertions than the approximately 700-donor mean.

Use of 60 Vbeta and 13 Jbeta primers characterized the PCR. TCRdb's table, derived via immunoSEQ multiplex PCR, lists solely in-frame clones and lacks some. The sample lists 100,000 to 150,000 clones, more than 65% occurring once. This clone was picked up one time. Its target is unknown. V lost 7 bases, J lost 7 bases, and 11 bases lay in between. CDR1 DFQATT and CDR2 SNEGSKA come from the germline V gene (reference sequence). This CDR3 has 11 amino acids. Material: PBMCs. V and J are TRBV20-1 and TRBJ1-3, with D uncertain. This receptor was identified in a male donor in good health and CMV-seropositive. The CDR3 here is CSVNQRNTIYF. The DNA for the CDR3 is TGCAGTGTCAACCAACGGAACACCATATATTTT.